A single sample gave rise to the 31 T cell receptor beta chains below, sequenced in a study of OX40 agonist ivuxolimab in advanced cancers. Sequenced by immunoSEQ multiplex PCR; TCRdb stores in-frame clones only, minus some. The sample yields 60,000 to 65,000 clones, more than 80% seen once. The sample here was CD4+ or CD8+ T cells sorted from blood, taken in a trial of the OX40 agonist ivuxolimab. These TCRs come from an adult with an advanced solid tumor such as melanoma, head and neck, liver or kidney cancer.

V gene TRBV4-1 combines with J gene TRBJ2-5, with 9 bases that match TRBD2. Trimming cost V 1 base and J 2 bases; bases outside gene matches: 5. The germline V gene has CDR1 MGHRA and CDR2 YSYEKL. CDR3 length: 16 residues. DNA for the CDR3: TGCGCCAGCAGCCAAGTTCTAGCGGGACCACAAGAGACCCAGTACTTC. Translation gives CASSQVLAGPQETQYF.

The chain carries TRBV5-4 and TRBJ2-1; 10 bases are shared with TRBD2. CDR3 size: 16 residues. Germline V gene data show CDR1 as SGHNT and CDR2 as YYREEE (reference sequence). V shed 0 bases and J 8 bases; nucleotides not matched to a gene: 8. CDR3 sequence reads: CASSLAGAGGHYEQFF. The CDR3 bases are TGTGCCAGCAGCTTGGCCGGAGCGGGAGGGCACTATGAGCAGTTCTTC.

This rearrangement joins TRBV10-1 to TRBJ1-2, with TRBD1 matching over 11 bases. The V gene end was trimmed by 4 bases and the J gene end by 6 bases; junction bases not matched to a gene: 4. The CDR3 contains 14 residues. Germline-derived CDR1 and CDR2 are WNHNN and SYGVQD (reference sequence). The CDR3 DNA follows: TGCGCCAGCAGTGGGGACAGGGGGATAAATGGCTACACCTTC. This translates into CASSGDRGINGYTF.

This clone was detected only once. CDR3 sequence reads: CASSFWRSSGANVLTF. CDR3 DNA: TGTGCCAGCAGTTTTTGGCGGAGCTCTGGGGCCAACGTCCTGACTTTC. V and J are TRBV6-5 and TRBJ2-6; D gene uncertain. V lost 4 bases, J lost 0 bases, and 10 bases lay in between. The CDR3 has 16 amino acids. Per germline, CDR1 MNHEY and CDR2 SVGAGI.

This chain links TRBV19 with TRBJ1-5; D gene unclear. Germline CDR1 LNHDA, CDR2 SQIVND (reference sequence). CDR3 length equals 15 residues. Trimming cost V 5 bases and J 1 base, with 12 bases left between them. The CDR3 region is CASSAGRQSNQPQHF. The CDR3, as DNA: TGTGCCAGTAGTGCGGGGAGGCAAAGCAATCAGCCCCAGCATTTT.

The chain combines TRBV5-1 with TRBJ2-7; 9 nucleotides line up with TRBD2. Trimming cost V 5 bases and J 5 bases; bases outside gene matches: 11. CDR3 length: 15 residues. Germline CDR1 is SGHRS and CDR2 is YFSETQ. CDR3 in amino acids: CASRAGGAGGHEQYF. Here the CDR3 DNA reads TGCGCCAGCAGGGCCGGTGGAGCGGGAGGCCACGAGCAGTACTTC. Variable domain in full (rest from reference TRBV5-1 and TRBJ2-7): KAGVTQTPRYLIKTRGQQVTLSCSPISGHRSVSWYQQTPGQGLQFLFEYFSETQRNKGNFPGRFSGRQFSNSRSEMNVSTLELGDSALYLCASRAGGAGGHEQYFGPGTRLTVT.

The chain uses TRBV25-1 and TRBJ2-5; D is uncertain. Trimming shortened V by 6 bases and J by 7 bases, and 15 bases separated the two germline ends. The CDR3 consists of 13 residues. Germline V gene data show CDR1 as MGHDK and CDR2 as SYGVNS. CDR3 residues: CASSLPRSRTQYF. In nucleotides, the CDR3 is TGTGCCAGCAGCTTACCGAGAAGCAGGACCCAGTACTTC.

The rearrangement uses TRBV28 and TRBJ2-3, with D possibly being TRBD2 (6 bases). Deletions cut 5 bases from V and 2 bases from J, with 14 bases between. Germline loops: CDR1 MDHEN, CDR2 SYDVKM. The CDR3 sequence is 15 residues long. The CDR3 protein is CASSPIGTSTDTQYF. CDR3 in DNA: TGTGCCAGCAGTCCTATAGGGACTTCCACAGATACGCAGTATTTT.

The chain uses TRBV28 and TRBJ1-5, with no clear D. The CDR3 covers 12 residues. V was shortened by 3 bases and J by 6 bases, with 6 bases between the two germline ends. Germline lookup yields CDR1 MDHEN and CDR2 SYDVKM. The CDR3 nucleotides read TGTGCCAGCAGTTTCGGTGGTCAGCCCCAGCATTTT. This codes for CASSFGGQPQHF.

This clone was seen only once. The chain couples TRBV9 to TRBJ2-7; D unresolved. This CDR3 region has 14 residues. Germline V lookup: CDR1 SGDLS, CDR2 YYNGEE. V was pared by 0 bases and J by 0 bases, with 7 bases between. This CDR3 is CASSVDGHSYEQYF. The CDR3, as DNA: TGTGCCAGCAGCGTAGATGGCCACTCCTACGAGCAGTACTTC. Supplemented by reference TRBV9 and TRBJ2-7, the full variable domain reads DSGVTQTPKHLITATGQRVTLRCSPRSGDLSVYWYQQSLDQGLQFLIQYYNGEERAKGNILERFSAQQFPDLHSELNLSSLELGDSALYFCASSVDGHSYEQYFGPGTRLTVT.

The chain combines TRBV19 with TRBJ2-5; 12 bases map to TRBD1. The V segment lost 6 bases and the J segment 5 bases; nucleotides outside the gene matches: 13. The CDR3 totals 17 residues. Germline CDR1 LNHDA, CDR2 SQIVND (reference sequence). CDR3 region: CASSRNAGQGAWETQYF. DNA for the CDR3: TGTGCCAGTAGCCGAAACGCGGGACAGGGGGCGTGGGAGACCCAGTACTTC. Using reference TRBV19 and TRBJ2-5 for the parts outside the CDR3, the full variable domain is DGGITQSPKYLFRKEGQNVTLSCEQNLNHDAMYWYRQDPGQGLRLIYYSQIVNDFQKGDIAEGYSVSREKKESFPLTVTSAQKNPTAFYLCASSRNAGQGAWETQYFGPGTRLLVL.

This clone was picked up one time. The V call is TRBV6-5, the J call TRBJ1-1, with a tentative D call TRBD1 (5 bases). The V end was cut by 6 bases, the J end by 0 bases, with 8 bases between. The CDR3 extends over 13 amino acids. Per germline, CDR1 MNHEY and CDR2 SVGAGI. DNA for the CDR3: TGTGCCAGCAGCGGGGCCATGAACACTGAAGCTTTCTTT. Translating gives CASSGAMNTEAFF.

V and J are TRBV4-2 and TRBJ2-7; 9 nucleotides align to TRBD2. Germline V gives CDR1 LGHNA, CDR2 YNFKEQ. This CDR3 comprises 17 residues. Losses at the gene ends were 4 bases for V and 3 bases for J; bases not matched to a gene: 13. CDR3 amino acids: CASSRSAGGGPDYEQYF. In DNA form, the CDR3 reads TGTGCCAGCAGCCGCTCGGCGGGAGGGGGACCCGACTACGAGCAGTACTTC.

This chain connects TRBV19 to TRBJ2-1; 7 bases align to TRBD2. V was pared by 10 bases and J by 0 bases, with 9 bases of the junction left unmatched. Germline V CDR1 and CDR2: LNHDA, SQIVND (reference sequence). This CDR3 region has 15 residues. The CDR3 nucleotides are TGTGCCACCACAACAGCGGGGAGCTCCTACAATGAGCAGTTCTTC. This translates into CATTTAGSSYNEQFF.

This chain connects TRBV5-1 to TRBJ1-4; no clear D. V was pared by 0 bases and J by 5 bases, with 29 bases between. The CDR3 runs 21 residues. The germline gives CDR1 SGHRS, CDR2 YFSETQ. In DNA, the CDR3 is TGCGCCAGCAGCTTGGCCCTCTTCGGAGATCCGACTCTCTTACCCAATGAAAAACTGTTTTTT. It yields the protein CASSLALFGDPTLLPNEKLFF.

The rearrangement joins TRBV5-1 to TRBJ1-4, with D unclear. Deletions cut 4 bases from V and 4 bases from J, with 17 bases between. CDR1 is SGHRS, CDR2 YFSETQ, per germline. The CDR3 is made up of 16 amino acids. In DNA form, the CDR3 reads TGCGCCAGCAGCGGGTCCGCAGGAGCTGGTAATGAAAAACTGTTTTTT. Protein sequence: CASSGSAGAGNEKLFF.

V gene TRBV4-1 combines with J gene TRBJ2-5; no definite D call. The germline CDR1 and CDR2 sequences are MGHRA and YSYEKL. V lost 0 bases to trimming and J lost 5 bases, with 10 bases between them. The CDR3 loop spans 14 amino acids. The CDR3 reads CASSQEEARETQYF. DNA for the CDR3: TGCGCCAGCAGCCAAGAAGAGGCCCGGGAGACCCAGTACTTC.

The V call is TRBV5-1, the J call TRBJ2-5, with 8 positions matching TRBD1. Germline CDR1 SGHRS, CDR2 YFSETQ. This CDR3 is built from 16 residues. Germline trimming cut 4 bases from V and 1 base from J; bases unmatched to any gene: 9. The CDR3: CASSIPTGGGQETQYF. The CDR3 nucleotides are TGCGCCAGCAGCATCCCAACAGGGGGAGGCCAAGAGACCCAGTACTTC.

The J gene is TRBJ1-6, the V gene TRBV4-1; D is undetermined. This CDR3 comprises 17 residues. Trimming cost V 0 bases and J 4 bases, with 13 bases left between them. Germline lookup yields CDR1 MGHRA and CDR2 YSYEKL. The CDR3 coding sequence is TGCGCCAGCAGCCAAGATCGTGCGGCAGCTTATAATTCACCCCTCCACTTT. This codes for CASSQDRAAAYNSPLHF.

CDR3 protein: CASSLDGAGANRETQYF. Written as DNA, the CDR3 is TGTGCCAGCAGCTTAGACGGTGCGGGAGCAAACCGAGAGACCCAGTACTTC. J is TRBJ2-5 and V is TRBV7-2; 7 bases match TRBD2. Looked up from germline, CDR1 is SGHTA and CDR2 is FQGNSA. V trimming: 1 base; J trimming: 4 bases; junction bases outside the gene matches: 12. This CDR3 has 17 residues.

The gene calls are TRBV7-2 and TRBJ1-2; unclear D gene. The V and J ends lost 0 bases and 8 bases respectively, with 16 bases between them. The CDR3 contains 15 residues. The germline V gene has CDR1 SGHTA and CDR2 FQGNSA. CDR3 DNA: TGTGCCAGCAGCTTAGCGGAACTACGTACTGCCGGCTACACCTTC. As protein: CASSLAELRTAGYTF.

The V and J genes are TRBV7-8 and TRBJ1-1, with 7 positions matching TRBD1. Germline values: CDR1 SGHVS, CDR2 FQNEAQ. With 5 bases clipped from V and 0 bases from J, the junction kept 9 bases outside the gene matches. The CDR3 spans 16 residues. The chain's CDR3 is CASSTRDSAMNTEAFF. CDR3 DNA sequence: TGTGCCAGCAGCACACGGGACAGCGCCATGAACACTGAAGCTTTCTTT. Full variable domain (outside the CDR3, taken from reference TRBV7-8 and TRBJ1-1): GAGVSQSPRYKVAKRGQDVALRCDPISGHVSLFWYQQALGQGPEFLTYFQNEAQLDKSGLPSDRFFAERPEGSVSTLKIQRTQQEDSAVYLCASSTRDSAMNTEAFFGQGTRLTVV.

The V and J genes are TRBV7-9 and TRBJ2-1; D remains unclear. Per the germline V gene, CDR1 is SEHNR and CDR2 is FQNEAQ (reference sequence). V lost 5 bases, J lost 6 bases, and 2 bases lay in between. The CDR3 sequence is 10 residues long. CDR3 sequence reads: CASSPNEQFF. CDR3 bases: TGTGCCAGCAGCCCCAATGAGCAGTTCTTC.

On this clone itself: A junction end diverges from the germline sequence, so it may reflect a read error. The genes are TRBV28 and TRBJ2-7; D is uncertain. Germline V gene lookup returns CDR1 MDHEN and CDR2 SYDVKM. The CDR3 runs 12 residues. CDR3 sequence (DNA): TGTGCCAGCGCTTCGACAACCTACGGGCAGTACTTC. This translates into CASASTTYGQYF.

This chain uses TRBV1 with TRBJ2-1; the table's D call, TRBD2, was not checked against the DNA. TRBV1 is a pseudogene. The CDR3 extends over 20 amino acids. CDR3 amino acids: CTSTRGRTSGRMSSYNEQFF. The CDR3 coding sequence is TGCACCAGCACCCGAGGCCGGACTAGCGGGAGGATGAGCTCCTACAATGAGCAGTTCTTC.

The chain has TRBV10-3 and TRBJ1-1, with D unresolved. Germline CDR1 is ENHRY and CDR2 is SYGVKD. The CDR3 is made up of 15 amino acids. V gave up 0 bases and J gave up 0 bases, with 8 bases separating them. CDR3 amino acids: CAISESRQLNTEAFF. CDR3 in DNA: TGTGCCATCAGTGAGTCGCGGCAGTTGAACACTGAAGCTTTCTTT.

This clone was seen only once. This sequence joins TRBV4-2 and TRBJ1-2; 8 bases line up with TRBD1. V dropped 2 bases and J dropped 3; count of bases not matched to a gene: 5. This CDR3 region has 15 residues. The germline gives CDR1 LGHNA, CDR2 YNFKEQ. The DNA of the CDR3 is TGTGCCAGCAGCCAAACACAGGGGGTGGACTATGGCTACACCTTC. It is translated as CASSQTQGVDYGYTF.

The chain has TRBV27 and TRBJ1-2; TRBD1 might be the D (5 bases). Trimming pared 6 bases from V and 1 base from J, leaving 9 bases between. The CDR3 runs 13 residues. From germline, CDR1 is MNHEY and CDR2 SMNVEV (reference sequence). The CDR3 bases are TGTGCCAGCAGGCAGACAGTTAACTATGGCTACACCTTC. It codes for CASRQTVNYGYTF.

This chain uses TRBV7-6 with TRBJ2-7, with a possible D match to TRBD2 (5 bases). Germline loops: CDR1 SGHVS, CDR2 FNYEAQ. The CDR3 length is 12 residues. V was trimmed by 5 bases and J by 7 bases, leaving 12 bases between them. The CDR3 DNA is TGTGCCAGCAGCCCCGGCACGGGGGAGCAGTACTTC. It specifies CASSPGTGEQYF.

The chain recombines TRBV5-6 with TRBJ1-1; D is uncertain. V was cut by 1 base and J by 5 bases, with 12 bases left in between. The CDR3 sequence is 14 residues long. CDR1 SGHDT and CDR2 YYEEEE come from the germline V gene. CDR3 nucleotide sequence: TGTGCCAGCAGCTTGTGGGTCGGGCGAACTGAAGCTTTCTTT. Amino acid sequence: CASSLWVGRTEAFF.

The table lists this clone with a count of one. V is TRBV30 and J is TRBJ2-2, with D perhaps being TRBD1 or TRBD2 (5 bases each). Germline CDR1 and CDR2: GTSNPN and SVGIG (reference sequence). Trimming took 2 bases from V and 4 from J, leaving 11 bases between them. This CDR3 region has 14 residues. As DNA, the CDR3 is TGTGCCTGGAGTAGGACGGGGACCACCGGGGAGCTGTTTTTT. Protein sequence: CAWSRTGTTGELFF. Looking up the rest from reference TRBV30 and TRBJ2-2 gives the full variable domain: SQTIHQWPATLVQPVGSPLSLECTVEGTSNPNLYWYRQAAGRGLQLLFYSVGIGQISSEVPQNLSASRPQDRQFILSSKKLLLSDSGFYLCAWSRTGTTGELFFGEGSRLTVL.